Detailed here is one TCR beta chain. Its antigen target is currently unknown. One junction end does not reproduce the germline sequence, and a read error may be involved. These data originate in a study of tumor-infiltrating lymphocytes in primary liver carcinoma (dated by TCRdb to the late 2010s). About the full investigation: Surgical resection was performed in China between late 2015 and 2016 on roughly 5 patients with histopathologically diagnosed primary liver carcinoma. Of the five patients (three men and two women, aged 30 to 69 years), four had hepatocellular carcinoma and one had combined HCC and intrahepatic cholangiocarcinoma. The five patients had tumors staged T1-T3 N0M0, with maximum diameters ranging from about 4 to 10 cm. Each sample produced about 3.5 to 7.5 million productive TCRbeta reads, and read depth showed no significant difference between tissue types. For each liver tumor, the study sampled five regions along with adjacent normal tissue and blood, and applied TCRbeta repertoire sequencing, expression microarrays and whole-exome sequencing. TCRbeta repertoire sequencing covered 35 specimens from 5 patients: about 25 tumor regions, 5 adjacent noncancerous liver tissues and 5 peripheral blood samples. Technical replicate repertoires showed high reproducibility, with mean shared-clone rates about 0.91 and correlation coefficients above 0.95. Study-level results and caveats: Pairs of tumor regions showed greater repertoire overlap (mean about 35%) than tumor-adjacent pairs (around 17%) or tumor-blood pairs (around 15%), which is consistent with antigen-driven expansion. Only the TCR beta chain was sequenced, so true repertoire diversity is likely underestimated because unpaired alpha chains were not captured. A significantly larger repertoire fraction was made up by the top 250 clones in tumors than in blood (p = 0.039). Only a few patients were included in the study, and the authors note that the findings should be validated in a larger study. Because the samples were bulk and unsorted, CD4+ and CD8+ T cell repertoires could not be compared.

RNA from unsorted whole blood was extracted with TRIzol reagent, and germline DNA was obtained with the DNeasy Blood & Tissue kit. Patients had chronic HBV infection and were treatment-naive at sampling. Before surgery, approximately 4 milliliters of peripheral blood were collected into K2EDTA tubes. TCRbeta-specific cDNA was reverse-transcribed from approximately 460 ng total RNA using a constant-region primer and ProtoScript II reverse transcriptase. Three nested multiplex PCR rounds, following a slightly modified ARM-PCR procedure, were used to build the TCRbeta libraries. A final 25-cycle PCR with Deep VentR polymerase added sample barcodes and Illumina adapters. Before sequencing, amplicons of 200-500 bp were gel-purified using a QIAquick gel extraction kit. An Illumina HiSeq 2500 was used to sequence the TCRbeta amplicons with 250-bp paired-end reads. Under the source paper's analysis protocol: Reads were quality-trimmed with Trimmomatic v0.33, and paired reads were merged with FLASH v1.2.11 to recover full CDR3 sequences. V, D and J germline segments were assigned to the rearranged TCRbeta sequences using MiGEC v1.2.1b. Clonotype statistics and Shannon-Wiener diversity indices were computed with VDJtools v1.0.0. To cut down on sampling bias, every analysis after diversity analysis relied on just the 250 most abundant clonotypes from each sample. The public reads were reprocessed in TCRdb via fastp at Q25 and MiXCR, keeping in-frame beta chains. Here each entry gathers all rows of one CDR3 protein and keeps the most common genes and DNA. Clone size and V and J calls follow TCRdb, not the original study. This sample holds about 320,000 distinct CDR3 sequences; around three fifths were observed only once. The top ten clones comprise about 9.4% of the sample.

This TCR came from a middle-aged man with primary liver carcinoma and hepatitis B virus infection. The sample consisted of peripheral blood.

This receptor has the CDR3 CANSLDGIQNQPQHF. The nucleotide sequence reads as follows: TGCGCCAACAGCTTGGACGGTATTCAAAATCAGCCCCAGCATTTT. The V gene is TRBV5-1 and the J gene is TRBJ1-5, with the D segment identity uncertain. Including the terminal cysteine and phenylalanine, the CDR3 comprises 15 residues. Of the read, only the CDR3 DNA is kept; its 45 bases are in frame from base 1. The germline V gene gives CDR1 as SGHRS and CDR2 as YFSETQ.